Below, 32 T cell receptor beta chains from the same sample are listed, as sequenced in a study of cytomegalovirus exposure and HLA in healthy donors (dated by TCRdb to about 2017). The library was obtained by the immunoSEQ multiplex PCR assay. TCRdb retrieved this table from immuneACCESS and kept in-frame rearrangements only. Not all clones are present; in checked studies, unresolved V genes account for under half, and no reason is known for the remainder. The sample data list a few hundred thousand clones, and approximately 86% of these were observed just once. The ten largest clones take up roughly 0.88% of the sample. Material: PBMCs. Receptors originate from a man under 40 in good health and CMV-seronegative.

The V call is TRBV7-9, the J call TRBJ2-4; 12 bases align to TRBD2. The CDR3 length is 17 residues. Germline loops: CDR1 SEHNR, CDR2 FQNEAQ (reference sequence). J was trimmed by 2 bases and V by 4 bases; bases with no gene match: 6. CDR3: CASSSPSGGATKNIQYF. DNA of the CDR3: TGTGCCAGCAGCTCCCCTAGCGGGGGGGCGACCAAAAACATTCAGTACTTC.

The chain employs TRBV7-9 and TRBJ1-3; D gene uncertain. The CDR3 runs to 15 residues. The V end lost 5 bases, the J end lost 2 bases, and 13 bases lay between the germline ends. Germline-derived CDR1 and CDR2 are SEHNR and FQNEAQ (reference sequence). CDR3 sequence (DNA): TGTGCCAGCAGCCCTCGATACGGGGCTGGAAACACCATATATTTT. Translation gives CASSPRYGAGNTIYF.

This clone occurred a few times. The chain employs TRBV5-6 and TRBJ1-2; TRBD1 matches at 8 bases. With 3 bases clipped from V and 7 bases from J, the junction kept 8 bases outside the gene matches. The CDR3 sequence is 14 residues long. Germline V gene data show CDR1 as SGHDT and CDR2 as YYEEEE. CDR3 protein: CASSSNRGMGGYTF. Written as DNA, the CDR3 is TGTGCCAGCAGCTCCAACAGGGGGATGGGTGGCTACACCTTC.

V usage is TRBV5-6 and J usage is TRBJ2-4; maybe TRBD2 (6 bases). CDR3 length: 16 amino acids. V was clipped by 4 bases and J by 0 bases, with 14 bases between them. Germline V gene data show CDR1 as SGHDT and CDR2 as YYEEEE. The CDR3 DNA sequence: TGTGCCAGCAGCGAGAGGGCGGGGCTAGCCAAAAACATTCAGTACTTC. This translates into CASSERAGLAKNIQYF.

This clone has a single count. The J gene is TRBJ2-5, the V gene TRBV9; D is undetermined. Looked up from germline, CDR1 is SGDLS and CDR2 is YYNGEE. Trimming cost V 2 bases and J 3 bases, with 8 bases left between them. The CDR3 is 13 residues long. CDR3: CASSVRPKETQYF. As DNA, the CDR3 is TGTGCCAGCAGCGTGAGGCCTAAAGAGACCCAGTACTTC. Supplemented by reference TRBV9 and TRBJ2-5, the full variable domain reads DSGVTQTPKHLITATGQRVTLRCSPRSGDLSVYWYQQSLDQGLQFLIQYYNGEERAKGNILERFSAQQFPDLHSELNLSSLELGDSALYFCASSVRPKETQYFGPGTRLLVL.

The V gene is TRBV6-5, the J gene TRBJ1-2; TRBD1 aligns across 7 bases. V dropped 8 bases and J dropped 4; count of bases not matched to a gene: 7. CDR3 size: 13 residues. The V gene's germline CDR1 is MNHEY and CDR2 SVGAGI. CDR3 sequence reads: CASGDSSFYGYTF. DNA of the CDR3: TGTGCCAGCGGGGACAGCTCCTTCTATGGCTACACCTTC.

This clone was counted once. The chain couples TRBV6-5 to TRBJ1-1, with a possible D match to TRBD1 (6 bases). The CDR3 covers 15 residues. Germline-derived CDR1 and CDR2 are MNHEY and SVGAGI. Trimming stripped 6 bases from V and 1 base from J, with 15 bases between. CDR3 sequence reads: CASSLDRITNTEAFF. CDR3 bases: TGTGCCAGCAGCCTCGACAGGATTACGAACACTGAAGCTTTCTTT.

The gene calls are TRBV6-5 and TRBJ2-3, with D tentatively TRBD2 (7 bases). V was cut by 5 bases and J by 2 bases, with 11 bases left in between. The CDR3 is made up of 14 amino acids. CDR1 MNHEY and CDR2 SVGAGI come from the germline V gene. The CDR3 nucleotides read TGTGCCAGCAGTACACGGGGGGCCACAGATACGCAGTATTTT. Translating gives CASSTRGATDTQYF.

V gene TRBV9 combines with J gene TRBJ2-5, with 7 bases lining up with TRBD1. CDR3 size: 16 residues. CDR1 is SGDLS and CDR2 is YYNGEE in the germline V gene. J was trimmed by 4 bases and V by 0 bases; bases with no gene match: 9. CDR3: CASSVGRQGVGETQYF. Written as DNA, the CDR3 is TGTGCCAGCAGCGTAGGTCGGCAGGGGGTCGGAGAGACCCAGTACTTC.

CDR3 nucleotides: TGTGCCAGCAGCCCCCCCCCTGTTTACAATGAGCAGTTCTTC. This sequence encodes CASSPPPVYNEQFF. The chain carries TRBV7-8 and TRBJ2-1; D unresolved. CDR1 and CDR2 from the germline V gene are SGHVS and FQNEAQ. Between the trimmed V and J ends, which lost 5 bases and 4 bases, there was a span of 12 bases. This CDR3 region has 14 residues.

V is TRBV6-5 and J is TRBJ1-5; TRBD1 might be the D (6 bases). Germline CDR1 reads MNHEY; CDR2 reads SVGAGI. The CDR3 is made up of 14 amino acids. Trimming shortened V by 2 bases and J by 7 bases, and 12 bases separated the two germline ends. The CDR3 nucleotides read TGTGCCAGCAGTTACGGTAGAGGGGGACAGCCCCAGCATTTT. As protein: CASSYGRGGQPQHF.

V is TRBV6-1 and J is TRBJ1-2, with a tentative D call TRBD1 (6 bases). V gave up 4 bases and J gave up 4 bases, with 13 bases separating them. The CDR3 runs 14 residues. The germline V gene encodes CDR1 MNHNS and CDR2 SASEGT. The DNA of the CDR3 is TGTGCCAGCAGTGTAAGGGGGTTGAGCTATGGCTACACCTTC. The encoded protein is CASSVRGLSYGYTF.

CDR3 amino acids: CASSNHDRAGELFF. The CDR3 coding sequence is TGTGCCAGCAGTAACCATGATCGGGCCGGGGAGCTGTTTTTT. The chain uses TRBV11-2 and TRBJ2-2; D is unresolved. The CDR3 totals 14 residues. V was clipped by 6 bases and J by 6 bases, with 14 bases between them. The germline CDR1 and CDR2 sequences are SGHAT and FQNNGV.

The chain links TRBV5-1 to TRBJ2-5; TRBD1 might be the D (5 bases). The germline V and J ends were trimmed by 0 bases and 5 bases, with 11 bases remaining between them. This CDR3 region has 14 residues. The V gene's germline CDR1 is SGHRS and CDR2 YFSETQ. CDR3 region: CASSLAGQGETQYF. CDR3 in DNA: TGCGCCAGCAGCTTGGCCGGCCAGGGTGAGACCCAGTACTTC.

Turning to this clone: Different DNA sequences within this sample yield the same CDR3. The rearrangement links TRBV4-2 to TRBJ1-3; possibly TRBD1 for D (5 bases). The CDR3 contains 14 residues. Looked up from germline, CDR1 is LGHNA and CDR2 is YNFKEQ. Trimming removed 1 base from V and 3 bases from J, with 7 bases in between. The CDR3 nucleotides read TGTGCCAGCAGCCAAGGGGGGGATGGAAACACCATATATTTT. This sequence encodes CASSQGGDGNTIYF.

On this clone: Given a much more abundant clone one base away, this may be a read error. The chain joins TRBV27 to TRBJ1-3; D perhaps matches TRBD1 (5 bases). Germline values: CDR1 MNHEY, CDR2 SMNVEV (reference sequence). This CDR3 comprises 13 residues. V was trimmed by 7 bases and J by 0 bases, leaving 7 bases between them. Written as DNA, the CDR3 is TGTGCCAGCAAGGACAACTCTGGAAACACCATATATTTT. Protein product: CASKDNSGNTIYF.

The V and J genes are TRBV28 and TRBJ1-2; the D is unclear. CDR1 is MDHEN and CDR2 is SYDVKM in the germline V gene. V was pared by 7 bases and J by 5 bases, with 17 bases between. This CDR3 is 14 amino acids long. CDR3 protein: CASTSFWAGYGYTF. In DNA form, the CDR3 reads TGTGCCAGCACTTCGTTTTGGGCGGGATATGGCTACACCTTC.

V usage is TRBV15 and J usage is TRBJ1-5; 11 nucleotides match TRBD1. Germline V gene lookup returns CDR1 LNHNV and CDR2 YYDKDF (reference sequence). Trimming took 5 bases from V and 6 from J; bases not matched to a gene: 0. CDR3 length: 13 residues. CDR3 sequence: CATSGQGAQPQHF. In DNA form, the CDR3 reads TGTGCCACCAGCGGACAGGGGGCTCAGCCCCAGCATTTT.

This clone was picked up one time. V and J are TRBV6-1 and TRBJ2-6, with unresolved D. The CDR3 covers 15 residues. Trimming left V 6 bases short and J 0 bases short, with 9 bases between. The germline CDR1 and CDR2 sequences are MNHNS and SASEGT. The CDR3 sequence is CASRPSISGANVLTF. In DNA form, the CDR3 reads TGTGCCAGCAGACCTAGTATCTCTGGGGCCAACGTCCTGACTTTC.

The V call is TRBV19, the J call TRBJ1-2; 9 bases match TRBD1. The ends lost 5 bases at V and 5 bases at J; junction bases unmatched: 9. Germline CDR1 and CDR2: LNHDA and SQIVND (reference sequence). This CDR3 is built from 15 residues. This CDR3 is CASSVTGGGDYGYTF. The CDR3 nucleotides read TGTGCCAGTAGTGTAACAGGGGGCGGCGATTATGGCTACACCTTC.

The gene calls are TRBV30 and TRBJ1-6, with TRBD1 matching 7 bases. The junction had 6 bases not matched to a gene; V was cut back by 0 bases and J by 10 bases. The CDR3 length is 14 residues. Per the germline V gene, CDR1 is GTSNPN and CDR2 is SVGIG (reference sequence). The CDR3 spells CAWSVLQGGSPLHF. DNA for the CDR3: TGTGCCTGGAGTGTACTGCAGGGGGGCTCACCCCTCCACTTT. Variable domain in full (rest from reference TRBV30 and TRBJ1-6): SQTIHQWPATLVQPVGSPLSLECTVEGTSNPNLYWYRQAAGRGLQLLFYSVGIGQISSEVPQNLSASRPQDRQFILSSKKLLLSDSGFYLCAWSVLQGGSPLHFGNGTRLTVT.

This chain's CDR3 is CASSQPGLATDTQYF. The CDR3, as DNA: TGTGCCAGCAGCCAGCCGGGACTAGCCACAGATACGCAGTATTTT. The rearrangement uses TRBV7-8 and TRBJ2-3; 9 nucleotides align to TRBD2. Looked up from germline, CDR1 is SGHVS and CDR2 is FQNEAQ. With 5 bases clipped from V and 2 bases from J, the junction kept 5 bases outside the gene matches. This CDR3 has 15 residues.

The CDR3 coding sequence is TGTGCCAGCAGCTTGAACACAGGGGCACCCCTCCACTTT. It encodes CASSLNTGAPLHF. The chain joins TRBV7-2 to TRBJ1-6; TRBD1 agrees at 7 bases. Germline trimming cut 3 bases from V and 11 bases from J; bases unmatched to any gene: 4. The CDR3 has 13 amino acids. Looked up from germline, CDR1 is SGHTA and CDR2 is FQGNSA.

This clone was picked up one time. The CDR3 loop is CASSNTQETQYF. The CDR3 coding sequence is TGTGCCAGCTCAAACACACAAGAGACCCAGTACTTC. V is TRBV18 and J is TRBJ2-5; no definite D call. The CDR3 is 12 amino acids. V lost 5 bases to trimming and J lost 2 bases, with 6 bases between them. The germline CDR1 and CDR2 sequences are KGHSH and LQKENI.

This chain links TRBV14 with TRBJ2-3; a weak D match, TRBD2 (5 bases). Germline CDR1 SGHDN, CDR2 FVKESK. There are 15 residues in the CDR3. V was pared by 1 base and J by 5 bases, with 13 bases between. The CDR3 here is CASSQGGPSGDTQYF. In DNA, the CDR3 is TGTGCCAGCAGCCAAGGAGGGCCGTCTGGAGATACGCAGTATTTT.

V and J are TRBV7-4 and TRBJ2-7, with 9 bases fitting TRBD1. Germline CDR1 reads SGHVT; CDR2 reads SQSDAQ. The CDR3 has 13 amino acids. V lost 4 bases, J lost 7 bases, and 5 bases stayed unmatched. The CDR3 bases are TGTGCCAGCAGCTCCGGGACAGGGTCAGAGCAGTACTTC. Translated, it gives CASSSGTGSEQYF.

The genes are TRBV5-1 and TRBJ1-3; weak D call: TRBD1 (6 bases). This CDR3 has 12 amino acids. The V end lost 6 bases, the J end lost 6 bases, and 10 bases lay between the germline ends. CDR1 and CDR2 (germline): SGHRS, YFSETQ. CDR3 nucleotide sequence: TGCGCCAGCAAGGGGGGGGAAAACACCATATATTTT. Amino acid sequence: CASKGGENTIYF.

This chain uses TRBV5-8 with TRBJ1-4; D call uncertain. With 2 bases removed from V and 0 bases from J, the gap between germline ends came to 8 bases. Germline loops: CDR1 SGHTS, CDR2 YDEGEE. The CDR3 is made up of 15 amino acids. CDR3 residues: CASSLIFATNEKLFF. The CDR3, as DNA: TGTGCCAGCAGCTTAATATTTGCAACTAATGAAAAACTGTTTTTT.

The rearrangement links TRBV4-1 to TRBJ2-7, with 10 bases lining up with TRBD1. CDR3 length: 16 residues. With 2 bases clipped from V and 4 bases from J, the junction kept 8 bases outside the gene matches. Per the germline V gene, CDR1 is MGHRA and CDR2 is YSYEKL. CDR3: CASSQTTGGPLYEQYF. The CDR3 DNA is TGCGCCAGCAGCCAAACGACAGGGGGCCCCCTTTACGAGCAGTACTTC.

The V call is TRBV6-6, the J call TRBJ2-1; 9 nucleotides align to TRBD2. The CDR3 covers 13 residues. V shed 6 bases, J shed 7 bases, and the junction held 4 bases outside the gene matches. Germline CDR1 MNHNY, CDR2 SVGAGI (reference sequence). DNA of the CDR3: TGTGCCAGCAGCGCGGGGGGGAAGAATGAGCAGTTCTTC. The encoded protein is CASSAGGKNEQFF.

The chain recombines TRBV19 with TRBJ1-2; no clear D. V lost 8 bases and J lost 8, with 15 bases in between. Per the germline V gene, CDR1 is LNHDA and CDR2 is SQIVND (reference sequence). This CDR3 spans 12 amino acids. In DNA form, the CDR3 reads TGTGCCAGTTCGGAGCCGGGTGGAGGCTACACCTTC. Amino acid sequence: CASSEPGGGYTF.

CDR3 in DNA: TGTGCCAGCAGCGCTAGCGGGAAGGCCTACGAGCAGTACTTC. Encoded protein: CASSASGKAYEQYF. The V and J genes are TRBV7-9 and TRBJ2-7, with TRBD2 matching 9 bases. J lost 2 bases, V lost 5 bases, and 4 bases had no gene match. The CDR3 covers 14 residues. CDR1 is SEHNR, CDR2 FQNEAQ, per germline (reference sequence).